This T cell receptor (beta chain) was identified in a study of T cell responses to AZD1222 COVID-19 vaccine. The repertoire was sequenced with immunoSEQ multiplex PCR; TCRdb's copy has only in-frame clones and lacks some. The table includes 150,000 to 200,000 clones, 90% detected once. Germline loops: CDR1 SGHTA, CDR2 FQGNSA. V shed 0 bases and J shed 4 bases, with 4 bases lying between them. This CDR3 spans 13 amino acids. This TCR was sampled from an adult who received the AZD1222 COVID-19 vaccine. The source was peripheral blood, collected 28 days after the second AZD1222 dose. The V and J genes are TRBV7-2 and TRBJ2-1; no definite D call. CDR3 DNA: TGTGCCAGCAGCTTAGCGGAATACAATGAGCAGTTCTTC. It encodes CASSLAEYNEQFF.